This note documents a single TCR beta chain sequence. Amplification used 60 Vbeta primers and 13 Jbeta primers. Profiling relied on immunoSEQ multiplex PCR, and the TCRdb table lists in-frame clones only, not all of them. Among about 100,000 clones, about three quarters were seen once, and the ten largest hold around 6.6%. CDR1 is SEHNR, CDR2 FQNEAQ, per germline (reference sequence). With 5 bases clipped from V and 4 bases from J, the junction kept 8 bases outside the gene matches. This CDR3 contains 15 residues. The data belong to a study of cytomegalovirus exposure and HLA in healthy donors. Study context: Approximately 190 million T cells yielded 90 million to 130 million unique TCR beta sequences in earlier analysis.

This clonotype originated in a man in his fifties or sixties in good health and CMV-seropositive. The sample consisted of PBMCs. This rearrangement joins TRBV7-9 to TRBJ1-1, with TRBD1 matching 9 bases. The CDR3: CASSAAGTGSTEAFF. CDR3 bases: TGTGCCAGCAGCGCGGCCGGGACAGGGTCCACTGAAGCTTTCTTT.